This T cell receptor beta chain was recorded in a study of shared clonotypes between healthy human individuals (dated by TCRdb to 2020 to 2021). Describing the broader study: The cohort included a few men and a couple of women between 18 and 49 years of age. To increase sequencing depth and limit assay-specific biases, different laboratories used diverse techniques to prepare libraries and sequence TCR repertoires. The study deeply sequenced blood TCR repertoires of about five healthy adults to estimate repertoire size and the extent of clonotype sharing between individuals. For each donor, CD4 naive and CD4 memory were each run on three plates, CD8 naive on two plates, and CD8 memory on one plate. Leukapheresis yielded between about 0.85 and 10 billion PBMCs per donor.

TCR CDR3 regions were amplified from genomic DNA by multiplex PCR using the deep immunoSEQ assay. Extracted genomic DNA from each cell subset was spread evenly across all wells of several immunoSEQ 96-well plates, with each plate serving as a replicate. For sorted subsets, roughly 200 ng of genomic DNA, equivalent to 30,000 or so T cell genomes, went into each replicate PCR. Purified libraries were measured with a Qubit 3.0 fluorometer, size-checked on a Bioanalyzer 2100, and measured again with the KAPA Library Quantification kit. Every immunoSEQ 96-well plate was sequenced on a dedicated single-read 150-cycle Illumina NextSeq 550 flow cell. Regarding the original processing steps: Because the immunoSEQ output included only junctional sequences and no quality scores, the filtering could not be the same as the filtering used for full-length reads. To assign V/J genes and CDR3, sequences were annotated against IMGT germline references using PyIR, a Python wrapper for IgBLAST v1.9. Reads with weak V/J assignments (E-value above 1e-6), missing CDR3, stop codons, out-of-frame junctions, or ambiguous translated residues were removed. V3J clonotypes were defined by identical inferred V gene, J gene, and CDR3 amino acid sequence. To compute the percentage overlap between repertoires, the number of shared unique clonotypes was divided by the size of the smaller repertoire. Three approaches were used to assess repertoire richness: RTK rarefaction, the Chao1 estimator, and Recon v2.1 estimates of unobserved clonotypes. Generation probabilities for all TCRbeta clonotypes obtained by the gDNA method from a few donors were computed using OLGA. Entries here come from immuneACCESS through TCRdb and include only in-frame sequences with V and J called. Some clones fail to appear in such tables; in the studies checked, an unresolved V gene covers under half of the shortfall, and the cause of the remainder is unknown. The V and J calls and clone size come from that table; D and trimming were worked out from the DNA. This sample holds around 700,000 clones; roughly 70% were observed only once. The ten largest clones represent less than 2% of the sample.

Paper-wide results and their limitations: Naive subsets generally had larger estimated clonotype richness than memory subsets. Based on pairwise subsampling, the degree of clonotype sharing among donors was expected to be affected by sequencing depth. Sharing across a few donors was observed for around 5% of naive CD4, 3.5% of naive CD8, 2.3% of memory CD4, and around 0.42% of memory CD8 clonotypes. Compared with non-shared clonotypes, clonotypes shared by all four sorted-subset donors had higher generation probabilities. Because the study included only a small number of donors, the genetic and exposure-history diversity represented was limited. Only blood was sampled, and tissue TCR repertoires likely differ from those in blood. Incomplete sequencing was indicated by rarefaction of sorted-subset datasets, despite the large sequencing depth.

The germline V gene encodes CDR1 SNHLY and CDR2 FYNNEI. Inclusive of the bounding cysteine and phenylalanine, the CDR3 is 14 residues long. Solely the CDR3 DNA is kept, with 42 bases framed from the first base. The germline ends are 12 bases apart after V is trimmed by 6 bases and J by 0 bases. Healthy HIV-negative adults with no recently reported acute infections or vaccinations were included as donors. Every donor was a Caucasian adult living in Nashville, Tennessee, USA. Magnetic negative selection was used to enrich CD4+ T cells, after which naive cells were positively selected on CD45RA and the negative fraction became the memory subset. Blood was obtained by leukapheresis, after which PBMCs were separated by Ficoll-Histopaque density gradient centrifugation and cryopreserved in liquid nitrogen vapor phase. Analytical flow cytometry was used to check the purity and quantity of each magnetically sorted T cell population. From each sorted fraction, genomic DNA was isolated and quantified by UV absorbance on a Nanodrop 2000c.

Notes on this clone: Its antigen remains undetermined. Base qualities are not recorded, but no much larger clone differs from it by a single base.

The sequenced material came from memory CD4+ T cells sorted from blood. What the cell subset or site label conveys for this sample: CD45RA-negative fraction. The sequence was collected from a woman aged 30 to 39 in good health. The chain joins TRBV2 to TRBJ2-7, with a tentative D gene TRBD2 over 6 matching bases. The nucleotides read TGTGCCAGCAGGGCACACGGGAGCTCCTACGAGCAGTACTTC. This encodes CASRAHGSSYEQYF.